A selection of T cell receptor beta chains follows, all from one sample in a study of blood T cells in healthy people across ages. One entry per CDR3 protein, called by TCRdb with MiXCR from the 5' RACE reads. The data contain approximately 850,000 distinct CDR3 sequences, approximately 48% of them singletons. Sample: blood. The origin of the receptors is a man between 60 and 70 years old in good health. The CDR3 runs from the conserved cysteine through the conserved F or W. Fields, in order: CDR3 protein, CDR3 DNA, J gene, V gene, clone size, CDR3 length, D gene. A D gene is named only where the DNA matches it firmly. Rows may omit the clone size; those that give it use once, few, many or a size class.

CASSQGPPRGGLSYNEQYF	TGCGCCAGCAGCCAAGGGCCCCCGCGGGGGGGCCTTTCCTACAATGAGCAGTACTTC	TRBJ2-7	TRBV4-3	few	19	TRBD2
CASQLTSEDTQYF	TGTGCCAGCCAGCTGACTAGCGAAGATACGCAGTATTTT	TRBJ2-3	TRBV4-2	NA	13	TRBD2
CASSLSGANEKLFF	TGTGCCAGTAGCTTGTCGGGCGCTAATGAAAAACTGTTTTTT	TRBJ1-4	TRBV7-2	few	14	NA
CASSVERGSYEQYF	TGTGCCAGCAGTGTAGAGCGGGGTTCCTACGAGCAGTACTTC	TRBJ2-7	TRBV6-1	few	14	TRBD2
CASSVSGTREQYF	TGTGCCAGTAGTGTCTCCGGGACACGCGAGCAGTACTTC	TRBJ2-7	TRBV19	few	13	NA
CASTPENGDTQYF	TGTGCCAGCACTCCAGAGAATGGAGATACGCAGTATTTT	TRBJ2-3	TRBV6-1	NA	13	NA
CAISEDGGANNEQFF	TGTGCCATCAGTGAGGACGGGGGGGCCAACAATGAGCAGTTCTTC	TRBJ2-1	TRBV10-3	NA	15	TRBD2
CASSLNRVSTGELFF	TGTGCCAGCAGTTTAAACAGGGTTTCCACCGGGGAGCTGTTTTTT	TRBJ2-2	TRBV12-3/TRBV12-4	NA	15	NA
CASSWTALTEAFF	TGTGCCAGCAGCTGGACAGCACTGACTGAAGCTTTCTTT	TRBJ1-1	TRBV7-3	NA	13	NA
CASSSLRSSGSEQYF	TGTGCCAGCAGCTCACTACGCTCCTCGGGGAGTGAGCAGTACTTC	TRBJ2-7	TRBV7-8	NA	15	NA
CSALLAGVDTQYF	TGCAGTGCGCTGCTAGCGGGGGTGGATACGCAGTATTTT	TRBJ2-3	TRBV20-1	few	13	TRBD2
CASSFVGTGTSEQYF	TGTGCCAGCAGTTTTGTTGGGACAGGCACCAGCGAGCAGTACTTC	TRBJ2-7	TRBV12-3/TRBV12-4	many	15	TRBD1
CASQGLYLEKLFF	TGTGCCAGCCAAGGGTTGTACCTTGAAAAACTGTTTTTT	TRBJ1-4	TRBV21-1	NA	13	NA
CASSFGRNGEKLFF	TGCGCCAGCAGCTTCGGCCGAAATGGTGAAAAACTGTTTTTT	TRBJ1-4	TRBV5-1	few	14	NA
CASSLGRTEQFF	TGTGCCAGCAGCTTGGGGAGGACAGAGCAGTTCTTC	TRBJ2-1	TRBV7-9	few	12	NA
CASSLGYAGTHYEQYF	TGTGCCAGCAGCTTAGGGTATGCGGGGACACACTACGAGCAGTACTTC	TRBJ2-7	TRBV7-2	NA	16	NA
CASTSGGSYNEQFF	TGTGCCAGCACCTCAGGCGGATCCTACAATGAGCAGTTCTTC	TRBJ2-1	TRBV28	NA	14	NA
CSVTQGPVVGETPYF	TGCAGCGTTACACAGGGCCCCGTGGTGGGGGAGACCCCGTACTTC	TRBJ2-5	TRBV29-1	NA	15	NA
CATIAASVDTQYF	TGCGCCACCATCGCCGCCTCGGTGGATACGCAGTATTTT	TRBJ2-3	TRBV10-2	NA	13	NA
CASSSAVGQGMNEQYF	TGCGCCAGCAGCTCGGCGGTGGGACAGGGGATGAACGAGCAGTACTTC	TRBJ2-7	TRBV5-1	few	16	TRBD1
CSFGQAPTEAFF	TGCAGCTTTGGACAGGCCCCGACTGAAGCTTTCTTT	TRBJ1-1	TRBV29-1	NA	12	TRBD1
CASSVGPLIGTDTQYF	TGTGCCAGCAGCGTGGGACCATTGATAGGCACAGATACGCAGTATTTT	TRBJ2-3	TRBV7-2	NA	16	NA
CASSPGRGATEQFF	TGTGCCAGCAGCCCCGGACGAGGCGCTACTGAGCAGTTCTTC	TRBJ2-1	TRBV6-5	NA	14	NA
CASSYTGQVTNNEQFF	TGTGCCAGCAGCTATACGGGACAGGTTACCAACAATGAGCAGTTCTTC	TRBJ2-1	TRBV3-1	NA	16	TRBD1
CASTTGQLVPYEQYF	TGTGCCAGCACCACGGGACAGTTGGTCCCCTACGAGCAGTACTTC	TRBJ2-7	TRBV6-2/TRBV6-3	many	15	TRBD1
CSVEKGTSYGYTF	TGCAGCGTTGAAAAGGGGACGAGCTATGGCTACACCTTC	TRBJ1-2	TRBV29-1	NA	13	NA
CSTMEKGQPQHF	TGCAGTACCATGGAAAAGGGTCAGCCCCAGCATTTT	TRBJ1-5	TRBV20-1	many	12	NA
CASSYYSVRTGNNEQYF	TGTGCCAGCAGTTACTATTCCGTGAGGACAGGGAACAATGAGCAGTACTTC	TRBJ2-7	TRBV6-5	few	17	TRBD1
CATSDVYSLNEQFF	TGTGCCACCAGTGATGTGTACAGCCTGAATGAGCAGTTCTTC	TRBJ2-1	TRBV24-1	NA	14	NA
CSAILAGAQSYNEQYF	TGCAGTGCTATACTAGCGGGGGCCCAGTCCTACAATGAGCAGTACTTC	TRBJ2-7	TRBV20-1	NA	16	TRBD2